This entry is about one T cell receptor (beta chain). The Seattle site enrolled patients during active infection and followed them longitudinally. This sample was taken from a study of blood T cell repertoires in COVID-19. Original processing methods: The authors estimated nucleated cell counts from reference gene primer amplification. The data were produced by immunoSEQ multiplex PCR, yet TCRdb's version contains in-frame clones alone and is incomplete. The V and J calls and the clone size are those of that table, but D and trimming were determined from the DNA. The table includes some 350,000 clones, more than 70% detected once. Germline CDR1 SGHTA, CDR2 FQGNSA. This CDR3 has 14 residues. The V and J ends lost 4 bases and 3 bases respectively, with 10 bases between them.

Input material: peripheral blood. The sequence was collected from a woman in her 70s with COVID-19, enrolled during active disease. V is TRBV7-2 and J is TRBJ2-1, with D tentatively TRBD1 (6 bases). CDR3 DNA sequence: TGTGCCAGCAGCTGGACAGTCGACTACAATGAGCAGTTCTTC. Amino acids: CASSWTVDYNEQFF.